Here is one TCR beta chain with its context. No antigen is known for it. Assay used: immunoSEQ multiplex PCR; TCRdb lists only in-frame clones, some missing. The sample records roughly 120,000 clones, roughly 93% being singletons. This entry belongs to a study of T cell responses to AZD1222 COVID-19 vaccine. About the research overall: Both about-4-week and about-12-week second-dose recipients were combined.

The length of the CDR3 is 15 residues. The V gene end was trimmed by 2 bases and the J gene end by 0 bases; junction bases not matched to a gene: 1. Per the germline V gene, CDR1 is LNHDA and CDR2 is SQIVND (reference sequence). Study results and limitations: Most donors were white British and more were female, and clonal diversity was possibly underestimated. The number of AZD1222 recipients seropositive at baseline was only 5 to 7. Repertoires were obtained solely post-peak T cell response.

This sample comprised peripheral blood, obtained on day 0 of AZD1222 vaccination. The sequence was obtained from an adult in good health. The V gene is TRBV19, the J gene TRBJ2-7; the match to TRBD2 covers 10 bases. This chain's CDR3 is CASSISSGSSYEQYF. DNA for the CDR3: TGTGCCAGTAGTATATCTAGCGGGAGCTCCTACGAGCAGTACTTC.